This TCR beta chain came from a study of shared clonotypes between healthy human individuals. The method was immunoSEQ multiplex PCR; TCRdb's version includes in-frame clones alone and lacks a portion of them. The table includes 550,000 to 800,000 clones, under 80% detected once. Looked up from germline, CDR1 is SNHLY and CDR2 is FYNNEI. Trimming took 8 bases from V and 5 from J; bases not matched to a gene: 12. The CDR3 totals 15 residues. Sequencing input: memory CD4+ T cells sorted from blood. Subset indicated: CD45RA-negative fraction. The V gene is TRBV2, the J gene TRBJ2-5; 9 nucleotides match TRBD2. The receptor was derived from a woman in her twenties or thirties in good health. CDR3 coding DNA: TGTGCCAGCGGGGGAGTGGTAGCGGGAGATGAGACCCAGTACTTC. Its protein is CASGGVVAGDETQYF.